This T cell receptor (beta chain) was observed in a study of T cells in women clearing cervical HPV infection. The study's findings and limits: Effector/memory and HPV-specific T cells were not isolated, and association timing is unknown. Richness plus V gene abundances separated cases from controls with AUC roughly 0.83. T-cell numbers per sample were unknown and may explain richness differences.

This CDR3 is built from 14 residues. Germline V lookup: CDR1 SGHTA, CDR2 FQGTGA. V lost 2 bases and J 4 bases, leaving 10 bases between the germline ends. MY09/MY11 PCR detected cervical HPV DNA; dot-blot assigned genotypes. As regards this clone: The antigen is undetermined. The read terminates 3 residues ahead of where the CDR3 ends, so the germline J gene completes it.

Assay: immunoSEQ multiplex PCR; the TCRdb copy retains only in-frame clones and omits some. The record lists 35,000 to 45,000 clones, of which the ten most abundant hold around 7%. This TCR was sampled from a woman between 18 and 75 years old with a cervical HPV16 infection that either progressed to CIN3+ or cleared (not recorded which). The sample consisted of blood buffy coat. The genes are TRBV7-3 and TRBJ2-3, with TRBD2 as a possible D gene (6 bases). The CDR3 bases that were read are TGTGCCAGCAGCTTATCTAGCGTAGCAGATACG. This sequence encodes CASSLSSVADT. The CDR3 as a whole reads CASSLSSVADTQYF.